This TCR beta chain comes out of a study of T cell responses to AZD1222 COVID-19 vaccine. Study-level points and caveats: Seropositive status at baseline applied to only six AZD1222 recipients. Spike-wide coverage was observed for vaccine-associated CD4 TCRs, with dominant responses at 160-218 and 743-854. Receipt of two AZD1222 doses was followed by a rise in Spike-specific TCR breadth and depth. Donors in the cohort were predominantly white British and more often female, and clonal diversity was possibly underestimated.

Notes on this clone: Its antigen remains unidentified.

Profiling relied on immunoSEQ multiplex PCR, and the TCRdb table lists in-frame clones only, not all of them. The sample lists roughly 120,000 clones; 75% to 95% were seen once. V shed 5 bases and J shed 5 bases, with 12 bases lying between them. Per the germline V gene, CDR1 is SGHVS and CDR2 is FQNEAQ. The CDR3 is 13 residues long. This chain uses TRBV7-8 with TRBJ1-1; D gene unclear. The starting material was peripheral blood, obtained on day 0 of AZD1222 vaccination. The TCR sequence derives from an adult in good health. The CDR3: CASSRDLRTEAFF. In nucleotides, the CDR3 is TGTGCCAGCAGCCGAGACCTAAGGACTGAAGCTTTCTTT. The full variable domain, rest sourced from reference TRBV7-8 and TRBJ1-1, is GAGVSQSPRYKVAKRGQDVALRCDPISGHVSLFWYQQALGQGPEFLTYFQNEAQLDKSGLPSDRFFAERPEGSVSTLKIQRTQQEDSAVYLCASSRDLRTEAFFGQGTRLTVV.